Sequencing of this TCR beta chain was carried out in a study of cytomegalovirus exposure and HLA in healthy donors. Donors showed nominal health when sampled, although they likely had unrecorded immune exposures. General study results and limits: In a later analysis, compared with equally common non-associated chains, HLA-associated beta chains were more expanded. Follow-up analysis found HLA locus-dependent TCR association rates, highest for DRB1 and lowest for HLA-C. The authors listed around 150 TCR beta chains as cytomegalovirus-associated.

The germline V gene encodes CDR1 KGHSH and CDR2 LQKENI. The CDR3 has 13 residues. The V end lost 3 bases, the J end lost 5 bases, and 8 bases lay between the germline ends. A word on this clone: Its matching antigen is unknown.

PCR used 60 Vbeta primers and 13 Jbeta primers. Clones were sequenced by immunoSEQ multiplex PCR, and TCRdb holds only the in-frame ones, with some missing. The profile shows about 130,000 clones, about 79% of them singletons. The V gene is TRBV18, the J gene TRBJ2-1, with D uncertain. This receptor was taken from a woman between 18 and 29 years old in good health and CMV-seropositive. Sequenced: PBMCs. The CDR3, as DNA: TGTGCCAGCTCACCCCTGGGCCACAATGAGCAGTTCTTC. Amino acids: CASSPLGHNEQFF.